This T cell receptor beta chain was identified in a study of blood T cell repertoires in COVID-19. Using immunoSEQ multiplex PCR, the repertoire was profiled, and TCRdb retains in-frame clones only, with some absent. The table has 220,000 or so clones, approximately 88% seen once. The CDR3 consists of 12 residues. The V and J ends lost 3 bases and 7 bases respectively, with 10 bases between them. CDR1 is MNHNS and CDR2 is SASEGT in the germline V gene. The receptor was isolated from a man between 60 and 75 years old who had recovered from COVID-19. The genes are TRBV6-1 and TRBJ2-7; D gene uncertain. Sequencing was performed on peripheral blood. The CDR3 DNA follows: TGTGCCAGCAGTGAGGCCCTGAGGGAGCAGTACTTC. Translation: CASSEALREQYF.